Shown below are 5 T cell receptor beta chains from a single sample sequenced in a study of blood T cells in healthy people across ages (dated by TCRdb to the mid-2010s). The library was made by 5' RACE. TCRdb names Illumina HiSeq 2500 as the instrument used. The second PCR ran for about 7 to 11 cycles and used a J-beta primer mix along with a sample-barcoded 5' primer. In TCRdb, the public reads were trimmed at Q25 with fastp and aligned with MiXCR, with productive beta chains retained. CDR3 protein duplicates are merged, each entry listing the most common genes and DNA. This sample comprises over 600,000 distinct CDR3 sequences, under 25% of them detected only once. The top ten clones comprise roughly 3.4% of the sample. Sequencing input: blood. These receptors originate from a man between 70 and 80 years old in good health.

This clonotype showed up just a few times. The CDR3 coding sequence is TGTGCCAGCAGCTCCTCCGGGACAACAACTAATGAAAAACTGTTTTTT. Its translation: CASSSSGTTTNEKLFF. The chain employs TRBV6-5 and TRBJ1-4; a weak D match, TRBD1 (6 bases). CDR1 is MNHEY, CDR2 SVGAGI, per germline. The CDR3 runs to 16 residues. Trimming took off 6 bases at V and 0 bases at J, with 14 bases between the two ends.

This clonotype was seen more than once but under ten times. The chain has TRBV7-3 and TRBJ2-1; no clear D. V was pared by 0 bases and J by 3 bases, with 9 bases between. The CDR3 totals 15 residues. Per germline, CDR1 SGHTA and CDR2 FQGTGA. DNA for the CDR3: TGTGCCAGCAGCTTAACGAGGCAGGACTACAATGAGCAGTTCTTC. This sequence encodes CASSLTRQDYNEQFF. Using reference TRBV7-3 and TRBJ2-1 for the parts outside the CDR3, the full variable domain is GAGVSQTPSNKVTEKGKYVELRCDPISGHTALYWYRQSLGQGPEFLIYFQGTGAADDSGLPNDRFFAVRPEGSVSTLKIQRTERGDSAVYLCASSLTRQDYNEQFFGPGTRLTVL.

The J gene is TRBJ2-5, the V gene TRBV6-1, with D tentatively TRBD1 (6 bases). The end of the DNA is better explained by TRBJ2-7, so the J call may be wrong. This CDR3 is 14 amino acids long. The germline CDR1 and CDR2 sequences are MNHNS and SASEGT. The CDR3 sequence: CASSDWGRSYEQYF. In DNA, the CDR3 is TGTGCCAGCAGTGACTGGGGGCGGTCCTACGAGCAGTACTTC.

The gene calls are TRBV4-1 and TRBJ2-1; tentative D call: TRBD1 (9 bases). The germline gives CDR1 MGHRA, CDR2 YSYEKL. The CDR3 loop spans 17 amino acids. V was shortened by 3 bases and J by 6 bases, with 21 bases between the two germline ends. CDR3 amino acids: CASSQYMGTGTSNEQFF. The DNA of the CDR3 is TGCGCCAGCAGCCAGTACATGGGGACAGGGACTAGCAATGAGCAGTTCTTC.

This clonotype was seen only a few times. The chain links TRBV12-3 or TRBV12-4 to TRBJ2-3; TRBD2 is a possible D gene (5 bases). Trimming cost V 7 bases and J 2 bases, with 13 bases left between them. This CDR3 is 14 amino acids long. DNA of the CDR3: TGTGCCAGCAAATATAGCGAAACCACAGATACGCAGTATTTT. This gives the protein CASKYSETTDTQYF.